The source of this TCR beta chain is a study of cytomegalovirus exposure and HLA in healthy donors. Study-level findings and limits: Cytomegalovirus association was listed for approximately 150 TCR beta chains. The TCR clusters that emerged in the first cohort tended, a later analysis found, to co-occur in the 120 or so validation repertoires. As confirmed in vitro, a few CMV-associated chains were specific for CMV antigens.

This CDR3 spans 13 amino acids. The germline CDR1 and CDR2 sequences are GTSNPN and SVGIG (reference sequence). V gave up 2 bases and J gave up 1 base, with 8 bases separating them. Sequencing used immunoSEQ multiplex PCR; TCRdb keeps in-frame clones, though not all of them. Of under 250,000 clones in the sample, around 87% were seen once. This clone was detected a few times. What it binds is unknown. The donors belonged to the approximately 110-subject validation cohort, separate from the approximately 670-subject first cohort. This sequence originates from a man between 18 and 29 years old in good health and CMV-seronegative. The chain joins TRBV30 to TRBJ1-1; D uncertain. The sample taken for sequencing was PBMCs. The DNA for the CDR3 is TGTGCCTGGAGTAACGCACAGAACACTGAAGCTTTCTTT. Amino acids: CAWSNAQNTEAFF.